Listed here is a single T cell receptor beta chain. In germline, CDR1 is SGHRS, CDR2 YFSETQ. The CDR3 length is 12 residues. After removal of 4 bases from V and 7 bases from J, the junction contained 4 bases not matched to a gene. This sample was included in a study of blood T cell repertoires in COVID-19. Study in general: In each case, the material was cDNA or gDNA derived from T cells, B-cell-depleted T cells, or PBMCs.

Per the authors' pipeline: Reference gene primers were amplified, and this amplification served to estimate nucleated cell counts. The protocol was immunoSEQ multiplex PCR, while the TCRdb copy is restricted to in-frame clones and leaves out a portion. V and J calls and clone size are given by that table; D and trimming were obtained from the DNA. The repertoire holds 80,000 or so clones, with almost 85% as singletons. J is TRBJ1-2 and V is TRBV5-1; 7 bases match TRBD1. The origin of this receptor is a human donor in a cohort sampled during active COVID-19. Input material: peripheral blood. CDR3 DNA sequence: TGCGCCAGCAGCGATTCAGGGGGTGGCTACACCTTC. Protein: CASSDSGGGYTF.